What follows are 29 T cell receptor beta chains derived from one specimen sequenced in a study of shared clonotypes between healthy human individuals (dated by TCRdb to between 2020 and 2021). The method behind the library was the immunoSEQ multiplex PCR assay. This immuneACCESS table, as held by TCRdb, lists in-frame sequences with V and J called but not all clones. Of the missing ones, under half trace to an unresolved V gene in checked studies; the others have no known cause. This sample gives some 700,000 clones in total; less than 95% of them show up just once. Jointly, the top ten make up about 33% of the sample. Sequencing was carried out using memory CD8+ T cells from PBMCs. The cell subset or site label, read with the paper, signifies: CD45RO+ cells pooled with CCR7-negative TemRA cells. Receptor source: a man aged 18 to 29 in good health. Some clones in this sample may be carry-over from other donors' samples.

The gene calls are TRBV9 and TRBJ1-2; possibly TRBD1 for D (6 bases). Germline CDR1 reads SGDLS; CDR2 reads YYNGEE. CDR3 size: 17 residues. V was cut by 2 bases and J by 0 bases, with 17 bases left in between. CDR3 nucleotide sequence: TGTGCCAGCAGCGTCTCAGGGGCCATAAAAGCTAACTATGGCTACACCTTC. Translating it yields CASSVSGAIKANYGYTF.

DNA of the CDR3: TGCGCCAGCAGCCTAACATCCGGGACAGGGGCTCCTAACTATGGCTACACCTTC. Translating gives CASSLTSGTGAPNYGYTF. The rearrangement uses TRBV4-3 and TRBJ1-2; 10 nucleotides align to TRBD1. This CDR3 has 18 residues. Unmatched junction bases numbered 11, after V lost 4 bases and J lost 0 bases. The V gene's germline CDR1 is LGHNA and CDR2 YSLEER.

J is TRBJ1-1 and V is TRBV6-6; no firm D call. This CDR3 has 12 amino acids. Germline CDR1 reads MNHNY; CDR2 reads SVGAGI (reference sequence). V shed 6 bases and J shed 3 bases, with 8 bases lying between them. This chain's CDR3 is CASSHGDTEAFF. CDR3 coding DNA: TGTGCCAGCAGCCACGGGGACACTGAAGCTTTCTTT.

V is TRBV7-9 and J is TRBJ1-1; 8 nucleotides match TRBD1. CDR3 length: 13 residues. V lost 4 bases and J lost 4; bases outside the gene matches: 2. Germline values: CDR1 SEHNR, CDR2 FQNEAQ (reference sequence). CDR3 coding DNA: TGTGCCAGCAGCTGGACAGGGCGCACTGAAGCTTTCTTT. As protein: CASSWTGRTEAFF.

The rearrangement links TRBV19 to TRBJ2-5; maybe TRBD1 (6 bases). V was clipped by 4 bases and J by 4 bases, with 10 bases between them. The CDR3 sequence is 13 residues long. CDR1 and CDR2 from the germline V gene are LNHDA and SQIVND (reference sequence). The CDR3 DNA is TGTGCCAGTAGTACCGGACAGCCAGAGACCCAGTACTTC. It yields the protein CASSTGQPETQYF.

The chain uses TRBV4-1 and TRBJ2-1; 12 bases map to TRBD2. J was trimmed by 8 bases and V by 4 bases; bases with no gene match: 6. Germline lookup yields CDR1 MGHRA and CDR2 YSYEKL. CDR3 length equals 15 residues. Written as DNA, the CDR3 is TGCGCCAGCAGCCCTCGACTAGCGGGAGCCCATGAGCAGTTCTTC. This codes for CASSPRLAGAHEQFF.

The chain is built from TRBV7-9 and TRBJ1-2; 11 bases agree with TRBD1. Trimming took 1 base from V and 7 from J; bases not matched to a gene: 5. The CDR3 runs to 15 residues. The germline V gene has CDR1 SEHNR and CDR2 FQNEAQ (reference sequence). CDR3 region: CASSLVGQGAGGYTF. The CDR3 nucleotides are TGTGCCAGCAGCTTAGTAGGACAGGGGGCCGGTGGCTACACCTTC.

The chain has TRBV18 and TRBJ2-7; perhaps TRBD1 as D (6 bases). The CDR3 totals 14 residues. The ends were cut back, 2 bases at V and 6 bases at J, with 14 bases in the middle. From germline, CDR1 is KGHSH and CDR2 LQKENI. CDR3: CASSPGRGQSEQYF. CDR3 sequence (DNA): TGTGCCAGCTCACCAGGCAGGGGCCAAAGCGAGCAGTACTTC.

This chain's CDR3 is CASTRGARVDTQYF. The CDR3 DNA reads TGTGCCAGCACCAGAGGGGCGCGTGTGGATACGCAGTATTTT. V and J are TRBV27 and TRBJ2-3; D possibly uses TRBD1 or TRBD2 (5 bases each). From germline, CDR1 is MNHEY and CDR2 SMNVEV (reference sequence). The CDR3 contains 14 residues. V was trimmed by 7 bases and J by 6 bases, leaving 17 bases between them.

V usage is TRBV6-4 and J usage is TRBJ2-1; a weak D match, TRBD2 (5 bases). The length of the CDR3 is 16 residues. In germline, CDR1 is MRHNA, CDR2 SNTAGT. V lost 3 bases, J lost 2 bases, and 14 bases lay in between. DNA of the CDR3: TGTGCCAGCAGTGAGGAGGTAGTCCTGCCCTACAATGAGCAGTTCTTC. Translation: CASSEEVVLPYNEQFF.

The V call is TRBV27, the J call TRBJ2-7, with 7 bases lining up with TRBD1. CDR3 length: 15 amino acids. Losses at the gene ends were 5 bases for V and 0 bases for J; bases not matched to a gene: 7. Germline V gene sequence: CDR1 MNHEY, CDR2 SMNVEV (reference sequence). Here the CDR3 DNA reads TGTGCCAGCAGTAAAGACAGGGCCAGCTCCTACGAGCAGTACTTC. This sequence encodes CASSKDRASSYEQYF.

This chain connects TRBV28 to TRBJ2-3, with D perhaps TRBD2 (5 bases). CDR1 is MDHEN, CDR2 SYDVKM, per germline. V was cut by 4 bases and J by 4 bases, with 21 bases left in between. This CDR3 spans 17 amino acids. CDR3 coding DNA: TGTGCCAGCAGTTCACGGACGGAGGCACGCCTTCCAGATACGCAGTATTTT. Translating gives CASSSRTEARLPDTQYF. Based on the CDR3 plus reference TRBV28 and TRBJ2-3, the full variable domain is DVKVTQSSRYLVKRTGEKVFLECVQDMDHENMFWYRQDPGLGLRLIYFSYDVKMKEKGDIPEGYSVSREKKERFSLILESASTNQTSMYLCASSSRTEARLPDTQYFGPGTRLTVL.

The genes are TRBV28 and TRBJ1-2; D not resolved. The CDR3 contains 13 residues. With 7 bases removed from V and 4 bases from J, the gap between germline ends came to 13 bases. Germline V gene lookup returns CDR1 MDHEN and CDR2 SYDVKM. The CDR3 DNA sequence: TGTGCCAGCAAGGCAGCAGGCGGCTATGGCTACACCTTC. It encodes CASKAAGGYGYTF.

The V call is TRBV30, the J call TRBJ1-1; D uncertain. V gave up 4 bases and J gave up 5 bases, with 8 bases separating them. This CDR3 contains 11 residues. The V gene's germline CDR1 is GTSNPN and CDR2 SVGIG (reference sequence). The chain's CDR3 is CAWKGDTEAFF. CDR3 DNA: TGTGCCTGGAAGGGAGATACTGAAGCTTTCTTT.

On this clone itself: The sample holds other DNA sequences that translate to the same CDR3. The V gene is TRBV29-1, the J gene TRBJ2-7; TRBD2 is a possible D gene (7 bases). V was cut by 3 bases and J by 1 base, with 10 bases left in between. Germline CDR1 reads SQVTM; CDR2 reads ANQGSEA. This CDR3 contains 13 residues. The CDR3 protein is CSVEGGQSYEQYF. The DNA for the CDR3 is TGCAGCGTTGAGGGGGGGCAGTCCTACGAGCAGTACTTC.

The chain has TRBV29-1 and TRBJ1-2; unclear D gene. The CDR3 contains 15 residues. With 7 bases removed from V and 7 bases from J, the gap between germline ends came to 25 bases. Germline CDR1 is SQVTM and CDR2 is ANQGSEA. The CDR3 region has the DNA TGCAGCGAAAAGGGTGCGGGGTATTACGTCGGTGGCTACACCTTC. Translation gives CSEKGAGYYVGGYTF.

This sequence joins TRBV10-3 and TRBJ2-7, with D uncertain. Germline V CDR1 and CDR2: ENHRY, SYGVKD. V lost 4 bases and J lost 2, with 3 bases in between. The CDR3 loop spans 11 amino acids. The CDR3 region is CAISGTYEQYF. The CDR3 nucleotides are TGTGCCATCAGTGGGACCTACGAGCAGTACTTC.

This clone appeared a few times. The chain joins TRBV19 to TRBJ1-5; D perhaps matches TRBD1 (6 bases). V lost 5 bases, J lost 0 bases, and 14 bases lay in between. The CDR3 runs 16 residues. Germline V gives CDR1 LNHDA, CDR2 SQIVND (reference sequence). DNA of the CDR3: TGTGCCAGTAGTCCCCCCACAGGGTATAGCAATCAGCCCCAGCATTTT. Residues: CASSPPTGYSNQPQHF.

The J gene is TRBJ2-7, the V gene TRBV4-1; D gene ambiguous. V was shortened by 1 base and J by 2 bases, with 9 bases between the two germline ends. The CDR3 runs to 14 residues. Germline CDR1 and CDR2: MGHRA and YSYEKL. DNA for the CDR3: TGCGCCAGCAGCCAAGCTAACGAGGCCTACGAGCAGTACTTC. Residues: CASSQANEAYEQYF.

Only one count was recorded for this clone. The chain is built from TRBV6-1 and TRBJ1-2; D call uncertain. V lost 9 bases and J lost 9, with 26 bases in between. The germline CDR1 and CDR2 sequences are MNHNS and SASEGT. The CDR3 has 15 amino acids. CDR3 DNA sequence: TGTGCCAGATCGGAGACCACTAACTATGGTAGTCGCTACACCTTC. Residues: CARSETTNYGSRYTF.

J is TRBJ2-7 and V is TRBV15, with D hard to call. The CDR3 length is 15 residues. Germline CDR1 and CDR2: LNHNV and YYDKDF (reference sequence). V lost 5 bases and J lost 3, with 17 bases in between. The CDR3 DNA sequence: TGTGCCACCAGCGGCACAGCGCTGAATGACTACGAGCAGTACTTC. This encodes CATSGTALNDYEQYF.

This chain connects TRBV4-3 to TRBJ2-1; D is unresolved. Germline CDR1 LGHNA, CDR2 YSLEER. Trimming took off 3 bases at V and 0 bases at J, with 21 bases between the two ends. The CDR3 runs 19 residues. CDR3 sequence: CASSHKGPLGPLSYNEQFF. DNA for the CDR3: TGCGCCAGCAGCCATAAAGGACCCCTAGGGCCCCTCTCCTACAATGAGCAGTTCTTC.

This clone has only a few counts. The chain recombines TRBV4-1 with TRBJ2-3; the match to TRBD2 covers 9 bases. This CDR3 is built from 15 residues. V trimming: 1 base; J trimming: 2 bases; junction bases outside the gene matches: 1. CDR1 MGHRA and CDR2 YSYEKL come from the germline V gene. DNA of the CDR3: TGCGCCAGCAGCCAAGCGGGACTAGCCACAGATACGCAGTATTTT. It encodes CASSQAGLATDTQYF.

The V gene is TRBV12-5, the J gene TRBJ2-1; 7 nucleotides align to TRBD2. After removal of 1 base from V and 4 bases from J, the junction contained 4 bases not matched to a gene. There are 15 residues in the CDR3. Germline V lookup: CDR1 LGHNT, CDR2 FRNRAP. CDR3 sequence (DNA): TGTGCTAGTGGTTTGGGTAGCGGGTATTACAATGAGCAGTTCTTC. The encoded protein is CASGLGSGYYNEQFF.

This rearrangement joins TRBV21-1 to TRBJ1-2. TRBV21-1 has pseudogene status. This CDR3 is 12 amino acids long. CDR3 in amino acids: CASSIRGFGYTF. In DNA form, the CDR3 reads TGTGCCAGCAGCATTAGAGGGTTTGGCTACACCTTC.

The V and J genes are TRBV9 and TRBJ2-2; no reliable D call. V was shortened by 3 bases and J by 7 bases, with 10 bases between the two germline ends. This CDR3 contains 13 residues. Germline V gene data show CDR1 as SGDLS and CDR2 as YYNGEE. For the CDR3, the DNA is TGTGCCAGCAGCGACTCATGGGGCGGGGAGCTGTTTTTT. Encoded protein: CASSDSWGGELFF.

The chain combines TRBV27 with TRBJ2-7; 11 bases fit TRBD1. CDR1 MNHEY and CDR2 SMNVEV come from the germline V gene (reference sequence). V was clipped by 3 bases and J by 3 bases; unmatched bases: 4. The CDR3 is made up of 15 amino acids. CDR3 DNA: TGTGCCAGCAGTTTCAAGGGGACAGGGGGCTACGAGCAGTACTTC. Translation gives CASSFKGTGGYEQYF.

V gene TRBV13 combines with J gene TRBJ2-5, with 7 bases that match TRBD1. The CDR3 has 15 amino acids. CDR1 and CDR2 (germline): PRHDT, FYEKMQ (reference sequence). The trim removed 5 bases at V and 2 bases at J, leaving 8 bases unmatched. The CDR3 is CASSPSVGQQETQYF. DNA for the CDR3: TGTGCCAGCAGCCCCTCAGTGGGACAGCAAGAGACCCAGTACTTC.

The chain carries TRBV5-4 and TRBJ2-1; D possibly corresponds to TRBD2 (5 bases). There are 17 residues in the CDR3. The V gene's germline CDR1 is SGHNT and CDR2 YYREEE (reference sequence). Trimming stripped 1 base from V and 3 bases from J, with 17 bases between. The CDR3 is CASSLQSGFSVYNEQFF. For the CDR3, the DNA is TGTGCCAGCAGCTTGCAGTCGGGGTTTTCGGTCTACAATGAGCAGTTCTTC.